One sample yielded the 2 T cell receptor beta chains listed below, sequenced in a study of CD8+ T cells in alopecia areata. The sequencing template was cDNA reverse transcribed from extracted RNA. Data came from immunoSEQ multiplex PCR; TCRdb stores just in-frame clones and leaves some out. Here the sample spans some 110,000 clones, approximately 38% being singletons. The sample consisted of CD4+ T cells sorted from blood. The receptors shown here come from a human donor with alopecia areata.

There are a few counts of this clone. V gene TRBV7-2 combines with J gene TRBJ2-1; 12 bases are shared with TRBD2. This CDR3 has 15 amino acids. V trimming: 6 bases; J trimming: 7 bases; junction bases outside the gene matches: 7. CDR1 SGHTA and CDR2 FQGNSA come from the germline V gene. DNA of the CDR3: TGTGCCAGCAGTCATGGACTAGCGGGGAGAAATGAGCAGTTCTTC. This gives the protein CASSHGLAGRNEQFF.

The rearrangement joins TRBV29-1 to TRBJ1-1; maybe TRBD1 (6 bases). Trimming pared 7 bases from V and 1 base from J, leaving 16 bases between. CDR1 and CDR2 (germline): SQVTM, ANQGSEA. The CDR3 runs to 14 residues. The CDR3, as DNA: TGCAGCGCCGTCTCCGGGGGCGGGAACACTGAAGCTTTCTTT. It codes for CSAVSGGGNTEAFF.